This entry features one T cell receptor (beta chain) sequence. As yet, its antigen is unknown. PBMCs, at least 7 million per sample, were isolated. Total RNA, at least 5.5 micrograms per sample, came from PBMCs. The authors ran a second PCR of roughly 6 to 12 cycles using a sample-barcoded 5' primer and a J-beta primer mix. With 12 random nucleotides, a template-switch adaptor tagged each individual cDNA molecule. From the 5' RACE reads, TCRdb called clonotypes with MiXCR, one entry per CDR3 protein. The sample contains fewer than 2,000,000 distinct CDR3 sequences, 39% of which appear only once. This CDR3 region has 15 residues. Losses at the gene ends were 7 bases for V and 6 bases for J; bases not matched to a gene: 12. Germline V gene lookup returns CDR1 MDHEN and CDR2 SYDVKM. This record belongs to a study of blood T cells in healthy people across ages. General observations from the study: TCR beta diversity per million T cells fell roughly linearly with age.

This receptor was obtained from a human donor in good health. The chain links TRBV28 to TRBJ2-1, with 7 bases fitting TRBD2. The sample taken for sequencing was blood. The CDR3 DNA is TGTGCCAGCAAAGAAAGCGGGGCACGTGTCAATGAGCAGTTCTTC. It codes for CASKESGARVNEQFF.